Below are 16 T cell receptor beta chains sequenced from a single sample in a study of shared clonotypes between healthy human individuals. In the naive CD8 group, cells lacked CD45RO and were positively selected for CCR7, so terminally differentiated effector memory CD45RA+ cells were left out. Method: immunoSEQ multiplex PCR; TCRdb's copy keeps in-frame clones and lacks some. The profile shows about 2.2 million clones, 85% to 95% of them singletons. The sample comprised naive CD8+ T cells from PBMCs. The receptor source for this set is a man aged 18 to 35 in good health. Some clones in this sample may be carry-over from other donors' samples.

V gene TRBV7-9 combines with J gene TRBJ1-2; D is possibly TRBD1 (6 bases). V lost 8 bases to trimming and J lost 2 bases, with 21 bases between them. CDR1 is SEHNR and CDR2 is FQNEAQ in the germline V gene (reference sequence). The CDR3 contains 16 residues. The CDR3 protein is CASRGGEGVLNYGYTF. The CDR3 DNA reads TGTGCCAGCCGTGGGGGCGAAGGGGTTTTAAACTATGGCTACACCTTC.

This rearrangement joins TRBV27 to TRBJ1-2; possible D gene TRBD1, 6 bases. CDR1 and CDR2 (germline): MNHEY, SMNVEV (reference sequence). The CDR3 consists of 15 residues. V lost 5 bases to trimming and J lost 4 bases, with 17 bases between them. The CDR3 DNA reads TGTGCCAGCAGTCCGACCAAGGGGGATGTCTATGGCTACACCTTC. Protein: CASSPTKGDVYGYTF.

This clone was detected only once. The chain joins TRBV6-5 to TRBJ1-3, with a weak D call TRBD1 (6 bases). V was trimmed by 5 bases and J by 4 bases, leaving 12 bases between them. The CDR3 is 14 amino acids. Germline values: CDR1 MNHEY, CDR2 SVGAGI. CDR3 DNA: TGTGCCAGCAGTGACAGGTCATCCGGAAACACCATATATTTT. Translation: CASSDRSSGNTIYF.

The DNA for the CDR3 is TGTGCCAGCTCACCTTCAGCGGGAGGGCTGTACGAGCAGTACTTC. Residues: CASSPSAGGLYEQYF. The chain employs TRBV18 and TRBJ2-7; 10 nucleotides match TRBD2. Unmatched junction bases numbered 6, after V lost 3 bases and J lost 4 bases. CDR3 length: 15 amino acids. Germline loops: CDR1 KGHSH, CDR2 LQKENI. Full variable domain (missing parts from reference TRBV18 and TRBJ2-7): NAGVMQNPRHLVRRRGQEARLRCSPMKGHSHVYWYRQLPEEGLKFMVYLQKENIIDESGMPKERFSAEFPKEGPSILRIQQVVRGDSAAYFCASSPSAGGLYEQYFGPGTRLTVT.

This chain uses TRBV30 with TRBJ2-1; D not resolved. Germline CDR1 GTSNPN, CDR2 SVGIG (reference sequence). The CDR3 runs 13 residues. Deletions cut 6 bases from V and 0 bases from J, with 9 bases between. The DNA for the CDR3 is TGTGCCTGCGATTCGAGCTCCTACAATGAGCAGTTCTTC. Its protein product is CACDSSSYNEQFF.

The chain employs TRBV2 and TRBJ2-7; D may match TRBD1 or TRBD2 (5 bases each). Trimming took off 7 bases at V and 2 bases at J, with 15 bases between the two ends. This CDR3 has 14 residues. In germline, CDR1 is SNHLY, CDR2 FYNNEI. The CDR3 DNA follows: TGTGCCAGCATCGGGACCTCAAGTCCCTACGAGCAGTACTTC. Amino acids: CASIGTSSPYEQYF.

V gene TRBV4-3 combines with J gene TRBJ1-2; tentatively, D is TRBD1 (5 bases). This CDR3 spans 14 amino acids. With 4 bases removed from V and 7 bases from J, the gap between germline ends came to 16 bases. Germline loops: CDR1 LGHNA, CDR2 YSLEER. The CDR3 is CASSPPFGGSGYTF. The CDR3 coding sequence is TGCGCCAGCAGCCCCCCTTTTGGGGGTAGTGGCTACACCTTC.

Note on this clone: This sample also contains other DNA sequences that code for the same CDR3. The chain has TRBV27 and TRBJ2-7; TRBD1 agrees at 11 bases. The CDR3 runs to 14 residues. The V and J ends lost 6 bases and 3 bases, in that order; junction bases with no gene match: 4. From germline, CDR1 is MNHEY and CDR2 SMNVEV (reference sequence). CDR3 residues: CASSWGQGGYEQYF. Here the CDR3 DNA reads TGTGCCAGCAGCTGGGGACAGGGGGGCTACGAGCAGTACTTC.

The chain recombines TRBV28 with TRBJ2-1, with 12 bases that match TRBD2. From germline, CDR1 is MDHEN and CDR2 SYDVKM. V lost 6 bases and J lost 0; bases outside the gene matches: 9. The CDR3 has 18 residues. This CDR3 is CASSSTSGRLRSYNEQFF. CDR3 DNA: TGTGCCAGCAGCTCAACTAGCGGGAGGCTTCGCTCCTACAATGAGCAGTTCTTC.

V gene TRBV14 combines with J gene TRBJ2-1; 11 nucleotides line up with TRBD2. Germline CDR1 and CDR2: SGHDN and FVKESK. The CDR3 runs to 14 residues. J gave up 10 bases and V 1 base, and 3 bases lay outside the gene matches. The CDR3 DNA reads as TGTGCCAGCAGCCAAGGGACTAGCGGGTGGGAGCAGTTCTTC. This translates into CASSQGTSGWEQFF.

The chain is built from TRBV7-9 and TRBJ2-2; TRBD1 agrees at 10 bases. The CDR3 runs to 14 residues. Germline V gene lookup returns CDR1 SEHNR and CDR2 FQNEAQ (reference sequence). V was pared by 4 bases and J by 8 bases, with 4 bases of the junction left unmatched. The CDR3 coding sequence is TGTGCCAGCAGCTCGACAGGGGGCGAAGGGGAGCTGTTTTTT. Its protein product is CASSSTGGEGELFF.

V gene TRBV5-1 combines with J gene TRBJ1-1, with D perhaps TRBD1 (6 bases). The CDR3 consists of 13 residues. The V end was cut by 4 bases, the J end by 3 bases, with 10 bases between. Germline V gene sequence: CDR1 SGHRS, CDR2 YFSETQ. The DNA of the CDR3 is TGCGCCAGCAGCACAGGGAGCCACACTGAAGCTTTCTTT. It codes for CASSTGSHTEAFF.

This sequence joins TRBV6-5 and TRBJ2-1, with 8 bases fitting TRBD2. Germline CDR1 reads MNHEY; CDR2 reads SVGAGI. This CDR3 is 14 amino acids long. Unmatched junction bases numbered 8, after V lost 6 bases and J lost 7 bases. The CDR3 nucleotides read TGTGCCAGCAGGGGGACTAGTGTGGGGAATGAGCAGTTCTTC. It codes for CASRGTSVGNEQFF.

This clone came up many times. This chain links TRBV10-3 with TRBJ2-7; D is uncertain. The germline V gene has CDR1 ENHRY and CDR2 SYGVKD. V was shortened by 2 bases and J by 0 bases, with 14 bases between the two germline ends. The CDR3 is made up of 16 amino acids. Here the CDR3 reads CAISEVWKGPSYEQYF. DNA for the CDR3: TGTGCCATCAGTGAGGTATGGAAGGGTCCCTCCTACGAGCAGTACTTC.

CDR3 protein: CASSSRGATGELFF. The DNA for the CDR3 is TGTGCCAGCAGTTCCAGGGGTGCCACCGGGGAGCTGTTTTTT. The chain couples TRBV6-5 to TRBJ2-2; D perhaps matches TRBD1 (6 bases). V lost 4 bases, J lost 4 bases, and 10 bases lay in between. The CDR3 length is 14 residues. Germline lookup yields CDR1 MNHEY and CDR2 SVGAGI.

This chain joins TRBV7-6 and TRBJ2-3, with a tentative D call TRBD2 (6 bases). The CDR3 length is 13 residues. Germline CDR1 reads SGHVS; CDR2 reads FNYEAQ. The V end was cut by 4 bases, the J end by 2 bases, with 7 bases between. CDR3 sequence (DNA): TGTGCCAGCAGCTGGGACTCCACAGATACGCAGTATTTT. Protein sequence: CASSWDSTDTQYF.